Below, 27 T cell receptor beta chains from the same sample are listed, as sequenced in a study of blood T cell repertoires in COVID-19. Produced via immunoSEQ multiplex PCR; TCRdb's table is partial and in-frame only. The sample lists about 49,000 clones; roughly 90% were seen once. Input material: peripheral blood. Every receptor here comes from a human donor in a cohort sampled during active COVID-19.

The genes are TRBV6-5 and TRBJ1-1; D is unclear. The CDR3 sequence is 13 residues long. Trimming pared 0 bases from V and 2 bases from J, leaving 4 bases between. Germline values: CDR1 MNHEY, CDR2 SVGAGI. The CDR3 sequence is CASSYSYNTEAFF. As DNA, the CDR3 is TGTGCCAGCAGTTACTCTTATAACACTGAAGCTTTCTTT.

This chain links TRBV27 with TRBJ2-3, with D possibly being TRBD2 (5 bases). The V end lost 10 bases, the J end lost 0 bases, and 14 bases lay between the germline ends. Germline V CDR1 and CDR2: MNHEY, SMNVEV (reference sequence). This CDR3 comprises 14 residues. This CDR3 is CATKERTSTDTQYF. CDR3 bases: TGTGCCACCAAAGAGCGGACTAGCACAGATACGCAGTATTTT.

This clone showed up just once. This sequence joins TRBV6-1 and TRBJ2-2; 11 nucleotides line up with TRBD2. The germline gives CDR1 MNHNS, CDR2 SASEGT. Losses at the gene ends were 2 bases for V and 4 bases for J; bases not matched to a gene: 15. The CDR3 has 20 amino acids. CDR3 sequence (DNA): TGTGCCAGCAGTGAAACCTATACCGGGACTAGCGGAGGATCCACCGGGGAGCTGTTTTTT. Translated: CASSETYTGTSGGSTGELFF.

This chain joins TRBV4-2 and TRBJ2-1, with D possibly being TRBD2 (6 bases). CDR1 and CDR2 from the germline V gene are LGHNA and YNFKEQ. The CDR3 sequence is 16 residues long. V lost 4 bases and J 5 bases, leaving 18 bases between the germline ends. In DNA, the CDR3 is TGTGCCAGCAGCCGAGTAACCGGGACTGGGGACAATGAGCAGTTCTTC. Translated, it gives CASSRVTGTGDNEQFF.

To note about this clone: The junction differs from germline at one of its ends, possibly a read error. The V and J genes are TRBV4-1 and TRBJ2-7; D remains ambiguous. CDR3 length equals 14 residues. CDR1 and CDR2 (germline): MGHRA, YSYEKL. DNA of the CDR3: TGCGCCAGCAGCCACGTAGGAGACGTGGGTTACCCGGACTTC. Protein product: CASSHVGDVGYPDF.

The chain couples TRBV9 to TRBJ2-5; tentatively, D is TRBD1 (6 bases). This CDR3 is built from 14 residues. Trimming left V 4 bases short and J 3 bases short, with 13 bases between. Germline values: CDR1 SGDLS, CDR2 YYNGEE. CDR3 nucleotide sequence: TGTGCCAGCAGCACCCGGGACAACAAAGAGACCCAGTACTTC. This codes for CASSTRDNKETQYF.

The V gene is TRBV24-1, the J gene TRBJ1-5; possibly TRBD1 for D (5 bases). CDR1 is KGHDR, CDR2 SFDVKD, per germline. Trimming pared 2 bases from V and 7 bases from J, leaving 23 bases between. The CDR3 length is 18 residues. For the CDR3, the DNA is TGTGCCACCAGTGATTCCGGGGGAGCGTTGGGAATCGTGCAGCCCCAGCATTTT. Translating it yields CATSDSGGALGIVQPQHF.

Only one count was recorded for this clone. V is TRBV7-8 and J is TRBJ2-1; perhaps TRBD2 as D (5 bases). The V gene lost 2 bases and the J gene lost 7 bases, with 12 bases spanning the gap. The germline V gene has CDR1 SGHVS and CDR2 FQNEAQ. CDR3 size: 14 residues. CDR3 sequence (DNA): TGTGCCAGCAGCTTAAAGCGGTCACGAAATGAGCAGTTCTTC. It yields the protein CASSLKRSRNEQFF.

V and J are TRBV11-3 and TRBJ2-7; D uncertain. CDR3 length equals 13 residues. CDR1 and CDR2 (germline): SGHNT, YENEEA. V was trimmed by 5 bases and J by 3 bases, leaving 11 bases between them. This CDR3 is CASSPGPDYEQYF. In nucleotides, the CDR3 is TGTGCCAGCAGCCCCGGTCCCGACTACGAGCAGTACTTC.

The chain carries TRBV6-5 and TRBJ1-2; D gene uncertain. Trimming pared 0 bases from V and 0 bases from J, leaving 5 bases between. Germline CDR1 and CDR2: MNHEY and SVGAGI. CDR3 length: 14 residues. CDR3 in DNA: TGTGCCAGCAGTTACTCACATGCTAACTATGGCTACACCTTC. It yields the protein CASSYSHANYGYTF.

This chain joins TRBV4-3 and TRBJ2-3, with D maybe TRBD2 (5 bases). V was pared by 0 bases and J by 4 bases, with 14 bases between. This CDR3 region has 16 residues. CDR1 is LGHNA and CDR2 is YSLEER in the germline V gene. The DNA of the CDR3 is TGCGCCAGCAGCCAAGACCCGGGATCCTTCTCAGATACGCAGTATTTT. Its protein is CASSQDPGSFSDTQYF.

The chain combines TRBV19 with TRBJ1-1; D gene uncertain. The germline CDR1 and CDR2 sequences are LNHDA and SQIVND (reference sequence). The CDR3 sequence is 15 residues long. Trimming cost V 3 bases and J 4 bases, with 15 bases left between them. As DNA, the CDR3 is TGTGCCAGTAGTATGGCCAGGAAGGCTATCACTGAAGCTTTCTTT. Translating gives CASSMARKAITEAFF.

This chain uses TRBV20-1 with TRBJ1-2; TRBD1 aligns across 7 bases. Per germline, CDR1 DFQATT and CDR2 SNEGSKA (reference sequence). This CDR3 spans 11 amino acids. The CDR3 sequence is CRPGTAYGYTF. In DNA form, the CDR3 reads TGCAGGCCCGGGACAGCATATGGCTACACCTTC.

The genes are TRBV6-5 and TRBJ1-3; 7 bases are a match to TRBD1. CDR1 and CDR2 from the germline V gene are MNHEY and SVGAGI. CDR3 length equals 15 residues. Trimming took 5 bases from V and 0 from J; bases not matched to a gene: 4. CDR3 sequence: CASSPTGDSGNTIYF. In DNA, the CDR3 is TGTGCCAGCAGTCCCACAGGGGACTCTGGAAACACCATATATTTT.

V is TRBV28 and J is TRBJ2-5, with 9 bases that match TRBD2. From germline, CDR1 is MDHEN and CDR2 SYDVKM. This CDR3 region has 15 residues. V gave up 1 base and J gave up 6 bases; unmatched junction bases: 6. The CDR3 loop is CASSLLREGPKTQYF. The CDR3 bases are TGTGCCAGCAGTTTATTGCGGGAGGGCCCCAAGACCCAGTACTTC.

The chain recombines TRBV27 with TRBJ1-6; TRBD1 matches at 7 bases. CDR1 MNHEY and CDR2 SMNVEV come from the germline V gene (reference sequence). Germline trimming cut 5 bases from V and 8 bases from J; bases unmatched to any gene: 9. The CDR3 runs 15 residues. CDR3 amino acids: CASSPTGEAHSPLHF. The CDR3 DNA follows: TGTGCCAGCAGTCCTACAGGGGAGGCTCATTCACCCCTCCACTTT.

This chain links TRBV5-1 with TRBJ2-5; TRBD2 matches 10 bases. After removal of 3 bases from V and 2 bases from J, the junction contained 13 bases not matched to a gene. Germline assignment: CDR1 SGHRS and CDR2 YFSETQ. The CDR3 consists of 18 residues. CDR3: CASSSKREGLGVQETQYF. CDR3 DNA: TGCGCCAGCAGCTCAAAGCGGGAGGGCCTTGGTGTACAAGAGACCCAGTACTTC.

The chain uses TRBV7-3 and TRBJ2-1, with 12 bases aligning to TRBD1. With 8 bases clipped from V and 9 bases from J, the junction kept 8 bases outside the gene matches. There are 14 residues in the CDR3. The V gene's germline CDR1 is SGHTA and CDR2 FQGTGA. The CDR3 reads CASSPGQGAGEQFF. The CDR3 DNA is TGTGCCAGCTCTCCGGGACAGGGGGCAGGTGAGCAGTTCTTC.

The chain has TRBV28 and TRBJ2-1, with 8 bases identical to TRBD2. Trimming cost V 4 bases and J 8 bases; bases outside gene matches: 13. The CDR3 sequence is 16 residues long. Per germline, CDR1 MDHEN and CDR2 SYDVKM. The CDR3 sequence: CASSSQVSGSEYEQFF. The CDR3 region has the DNA TGTGCCAGCAGTTCCCAGGTCAGCGGGAGCGAATATGAGCAGTTCTTC.

This chain joins TRBV9 and TRBJ1-1; no firm D call. V shed 3 bases and J shed 5 bases, with 11 bases lying between them. This CDR3 is 13 amino acids long. Germline V gene data show CDR1 as SGDLS and CDR2 as YYNGEE. DNA of the CDR3: TGTGCCAGCAGCGCTAGCGGAAATACTGAAGCTTTCTTT. Encoded protein: CASSASGNTEAFF.

The chain joins TRBV5-1 to TRBJ2-1; perhaps TRBD2 as D (5 bases). The CDR3 length is 14 residues. In germline, CDR1 is SGHRS, CDR2 YFSETQ. Trimming removed 0 bases at V and 8 bases at J, with 12 bases between. The CDR3 loop reads CASSLVYPGDEQFF. The DNA for the CDR3 is TGCGCCAGCAGCTTGGTGTACCCCGGGGATGAGCAGTTCTTC.

The rearrangement links TRBV10-1 to TRBJ2-1; 7 bases fit TRBD1. After removal of 7 bases from V and 7 bases from J, the junction contained 4 bases not matched to a gene. The germline V gene has CDR1 WNHNN and CDR2 SYGVQD (reference sequence). The CDR3 has 12 residues. CDR3 residues: CASKGAGNEQFF. The CDR3 bases are TGCGCCAGCAAGGGGGCAGGTAATGAGCAGTTCTTC.

This chain joins TRBV7-8 and TRBJ2-7; D gene uncertain. The CDR3 covers 16 residues. The V gene's germline CDR1 is SGHVS and CDR2 FQNEAQ. Trimming left V 5 bases short and J 0 bases short, with 17 bases between. The CDR3 here is CASSEASHLSSYEQYF. The CDR3 nucleotides read TGTGCCAGCAGCGAAGCCTCCCACCTGAGCTCCTACGAGCAGTACTTC.

V gene TRBV15 combines with J gene TRBJ2-1; tentatively, D is TRBD1 (7 bases). V was shortened by 3 bases and J by 5 bases, with 26 bases between the two germline ends. The CDR3 covers 19 residues. Germline-derived CDR1 and CDR2 are LNHNV and YYDKDF (reference sequence). The CDR3 is CATSRPRGRGTTENNEQFF. Written as DNA, the CDR3 is TGTGCCACCAGCAGGCCTAGGGGGCGCGGGACGACGGAGAACAATGAGCAGTTCTTC.

The chain joins TRBV11-3 to TRBJ2-3; possible D gene TRBD1, 6 bases. This CDR3 region has 14 residues. Deletions cut 2 bases from V and 0 bases from J, with 6 bases between. Germline-derived CDR1 and CDR2 are SGHNT and YENEEA. In DNA form, the CDR3 reads TGTGCCAGCAGCTTAACAGGGAGCACAGATACGCAGTATTTT. Encoded protein: CASSLTGSTDTQYF.

As for this clone: The junction differs from germline at one of its ends, possibly a read error. V usage is TRBV6-1 and J usage is TRBJ1-1, with 8 nucleotides matching TRBD1. There are 14 residues in the CDR3. The V gene's germline CDR1 is MNHNS and CDR2 SASEGT. DNA of the CDR3: TGTGCCAGCAGGGAAGCAGGGGGCGATGGTGAAGCTTTCTTT. Amino acid sequence: CASREAGGDGEAFF.

This clone was seen only once. The rearrangement uses TRBV10-2 and TRBJ2-1; D unresolved. Trimming took off 3 bases at V and 3 bases at J, with 9 bases between the two ends. Germline CDR1 and CDR2: WSHSY and SAAADI. CDR3 length: 14 amino acids. CDR3 nucleotides: TGCGCCAGCAGTGATTCCGGTTTCTACAATGAGCAGTTCTTC. Encoded protein: CASSDSGFYNEQFF.